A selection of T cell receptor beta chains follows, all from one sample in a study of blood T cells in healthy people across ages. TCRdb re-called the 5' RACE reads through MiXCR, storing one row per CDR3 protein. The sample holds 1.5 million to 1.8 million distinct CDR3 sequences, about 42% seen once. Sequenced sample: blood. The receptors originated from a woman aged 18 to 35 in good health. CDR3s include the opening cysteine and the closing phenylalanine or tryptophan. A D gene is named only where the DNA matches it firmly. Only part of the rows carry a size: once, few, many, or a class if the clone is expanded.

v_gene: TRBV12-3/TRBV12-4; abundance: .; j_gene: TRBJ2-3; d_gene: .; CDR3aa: CASSFQLSTDTQYF; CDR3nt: TGTGCCAGCAGTTTCCAGCTTAGCACAGATACGCAGTATTTT
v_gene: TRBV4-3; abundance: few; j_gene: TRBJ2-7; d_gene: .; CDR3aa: CASSQEGPHEQYF; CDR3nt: TGCGCCAGCAGCCAAGAAGGCCCCCACGAGCAGTACTTC
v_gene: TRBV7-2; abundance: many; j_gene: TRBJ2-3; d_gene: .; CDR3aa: CASSLAGGAVSTDTQYF; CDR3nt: TGTGCCAGCAGCTTAGCGGGTGGAGCAGTTAGCACAGATACGCAGTATTTT
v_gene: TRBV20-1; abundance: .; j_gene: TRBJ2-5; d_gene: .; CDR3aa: CSAPSSMFQETQYF; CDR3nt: TGCAGTGCTCCCTCCAGTATGTTCCAAGAGACCCAGTACTTC
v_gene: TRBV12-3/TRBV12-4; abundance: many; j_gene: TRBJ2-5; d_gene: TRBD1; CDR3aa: CASRATGGLGETQYF; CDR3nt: TGTGCCAGCAGAGCGACAGGGGGTCTGGGAGAGACCCAGTACTTC
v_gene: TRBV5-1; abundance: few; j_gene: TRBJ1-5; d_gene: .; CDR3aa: CASSPTSGRGQPQHF; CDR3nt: TGCGCCAGCAGCCCCACCTCCGGGAGGGGTCAGCCCCAGCATTTT
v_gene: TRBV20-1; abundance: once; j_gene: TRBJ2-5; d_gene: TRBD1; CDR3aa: CSARTDRGNEQYF; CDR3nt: TGCAGTGCTAGAACGGACAGGGGCAATGAGCAGTACTTC
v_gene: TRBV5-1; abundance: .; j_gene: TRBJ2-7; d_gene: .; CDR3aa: CASSLVPGANEQYF; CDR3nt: TGCGCCAGCAGCTTGGTTCCGGGGGCCAACGAGCAGTACTTC
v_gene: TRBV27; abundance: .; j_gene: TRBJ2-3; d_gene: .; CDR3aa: CASNSQGTQYF; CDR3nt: TGTGCCAGCAATTCACAGGGAACACAGTATTTT
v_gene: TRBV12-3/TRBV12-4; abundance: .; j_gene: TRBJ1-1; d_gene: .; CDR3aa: CASSLEGTRTEAFF; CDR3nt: TGTGCCAGCAGTTTAGAAGGGACTAGGACTGAAGCTTTCTTT
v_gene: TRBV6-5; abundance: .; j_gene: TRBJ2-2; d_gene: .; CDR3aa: CASSYGLSGELFF; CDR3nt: TGTGCCAGCAGTTACGGCCTAAGCGGGGAGCTGTTTTTT
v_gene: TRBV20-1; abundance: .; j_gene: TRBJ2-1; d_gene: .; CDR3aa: CSASAPRGGKETQFF; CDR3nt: TGCAGTGCTAGCGCACCTAGGGGGGGGAAAGAGACCCAGTTCTTC
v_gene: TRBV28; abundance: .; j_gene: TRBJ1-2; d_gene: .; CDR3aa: CASSSRDRQPNYGYTF; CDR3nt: TGTGCCAGCAGTTCCCGGGACCGCCAACCTAACTATGGCTACACCTTC
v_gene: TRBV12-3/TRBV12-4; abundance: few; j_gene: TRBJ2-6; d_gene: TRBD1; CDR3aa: CASSQLTGDVLTF; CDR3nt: TGTGCCAGCAGCCAATTGACAGGGGACGTCCTGACTTTC
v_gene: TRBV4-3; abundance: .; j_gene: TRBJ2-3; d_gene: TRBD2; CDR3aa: CASQQAGGADTQYF; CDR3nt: TGCGCCAGCCAACAAGCGGGAGGCGCAGATACGCAGTATTTT
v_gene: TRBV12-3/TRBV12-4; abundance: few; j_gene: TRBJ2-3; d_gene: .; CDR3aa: CASSLAPRGWRGTDTQYF; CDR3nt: TGTGCCAGCAGTTTAGCTCCAAGGGGGTGGAGGGGTACAGATACGCAGTATTTT
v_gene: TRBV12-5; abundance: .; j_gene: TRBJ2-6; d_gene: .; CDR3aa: CASGCRDTSSGANVLTF; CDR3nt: TGTGCTAGTGGTTGCCGGGACACGAGCTCTGGGGCCAACGTCCTGACTTTC
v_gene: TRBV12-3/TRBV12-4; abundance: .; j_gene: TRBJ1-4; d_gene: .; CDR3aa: CASSKTGRGNEKLFF; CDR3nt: TGTGCCAGCAGCAAAACAGGGCGGGGTAATGAAAAACTGTTTTTT
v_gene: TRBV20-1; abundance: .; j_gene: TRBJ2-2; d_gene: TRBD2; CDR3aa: CSAISGTNTGELFF; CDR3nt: TGCAGTGCTATTAGCGGGACGAACACCGGGGAGCTGTTTTTT
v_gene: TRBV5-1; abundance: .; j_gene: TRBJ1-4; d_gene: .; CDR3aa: CASSLVGLGEKLFF; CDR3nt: TGCGCCAGCAGCTTGGTGGGTCTGGGTGAAAAACTGTTTTTT
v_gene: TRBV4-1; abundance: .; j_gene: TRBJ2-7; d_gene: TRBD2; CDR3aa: CASSQDTSGRVNEQYF; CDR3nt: TGCGCCAGCAGCCAAGATACAAGCGGGAGGGTCAATGAGCAGTACTTC
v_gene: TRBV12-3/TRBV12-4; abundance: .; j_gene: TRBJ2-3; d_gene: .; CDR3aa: CASTPGRGSTDTQYF; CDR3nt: TGTGCCAGCACCCCAGGGCGGGGTAGCACAGATACGCAGTATTTT
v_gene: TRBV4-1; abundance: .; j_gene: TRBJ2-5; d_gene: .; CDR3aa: CASSQYGAPQETQYF; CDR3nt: TGCGCCAGCAGCCAATACGGGGCCCCACAAGAGACCCAGTACTTC
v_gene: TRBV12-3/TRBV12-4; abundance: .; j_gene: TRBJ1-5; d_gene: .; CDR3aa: CASSWGPPRRQPQHF; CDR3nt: TGTGCCAGCAGTTGGGGACCGCCAAGACGTCAGCCCCAGCATTTT
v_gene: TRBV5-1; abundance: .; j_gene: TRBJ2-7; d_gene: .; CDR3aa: CASSLLSFPYEQYF; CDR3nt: TGCGCCAGCAGCTTACTTAGTTTTCCCTACGAGCAGTACTTC
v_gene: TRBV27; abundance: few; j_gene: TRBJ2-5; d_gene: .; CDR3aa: CASSWTSEETQYF; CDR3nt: TGTGCCAGCAGTTGGACGTCCGAGGAGACCCAGTACTTC
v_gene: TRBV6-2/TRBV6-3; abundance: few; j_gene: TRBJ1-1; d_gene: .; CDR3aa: CASSMTLEGEAFF; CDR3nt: TGTGCCAGCAGTATGACACTCGAAGGGGAAGCTTTCTTT
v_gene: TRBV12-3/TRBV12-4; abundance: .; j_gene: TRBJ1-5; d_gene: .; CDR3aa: CASSPPGLQVGSQPQHF; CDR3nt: TGTGCCAGCAGCCCGCCGGGGCTCCAAGTAGGTAGTCAGCCCCAGCATTTT
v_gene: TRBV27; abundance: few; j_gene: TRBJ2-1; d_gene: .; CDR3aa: CASSGAGGNNEQFF; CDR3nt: TGTGCCAGCAGTGGGGCAGGGGGGAACAATGAGCAGTTCTTC
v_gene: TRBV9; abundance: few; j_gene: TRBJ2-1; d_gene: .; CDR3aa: CASSVAASANNEQFF; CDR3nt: TGTGCCAGCAGCGTAGCGGCTAGCGCCAACAATGAGCAGTTCTTC
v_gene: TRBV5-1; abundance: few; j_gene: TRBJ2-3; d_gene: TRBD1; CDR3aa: CASSLAPGTGGTDTQYF; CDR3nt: TGCGCCAGCAGCTTGGCCCCGGGGACAGGGGGCACAGATACGCAGTATTTT
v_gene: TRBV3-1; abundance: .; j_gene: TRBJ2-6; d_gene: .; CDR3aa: CASNTASGANVLTF; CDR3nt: TGTGCCAGCAATACAGCCTCTGGGGCCAACGTCCTGACTTTC
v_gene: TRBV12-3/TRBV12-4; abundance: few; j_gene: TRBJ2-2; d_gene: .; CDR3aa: CASINRGVRTGELFF; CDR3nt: TGTGCCAGCATTAACCGGGGAGTCCGAACCGGGGAGCTGTTTTTT
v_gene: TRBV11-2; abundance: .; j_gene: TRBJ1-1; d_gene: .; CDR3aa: CASSTLVTEAFF; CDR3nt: TGTGCCAGCAGCACCCTAGTCACTGAAGCTTTCTTT
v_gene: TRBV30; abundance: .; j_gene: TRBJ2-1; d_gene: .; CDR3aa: CAWSIVGNEQFF; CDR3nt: TGTGCCTGGAGTATAGTGGGCAATGAGCAGTTCTTC
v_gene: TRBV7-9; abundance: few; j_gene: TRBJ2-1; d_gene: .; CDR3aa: CASSEGTKETQFF; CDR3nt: TGTGCCAGCAGCGAGGGTACTAAAGAGACCCAGTTCTTC